This TCR beta chain was identified in a study of cytomegalovirus exposure and HLA in healthy donors. Study-wide results and limits: Among donors in an Asian-associated ancestry cluster, a later analysis reportedly found fewer N-insertions than the roughly 700-donor mean. Specificity for CMV antigens was confirmed in vitro for a few of the CMV-associated chains.

Vbeta (60) and Jbeta (13) primers were used in the PCR. Sequencing was performed with immunoSEQ multiplex PCR; in TCRdb, only in-frame clones are kept and a portion is missing. The data show roughly 240,000 clones, about 81% seen once. The CDR3 has 13 amino acids. V shed 8 bases and J shed 4 bases, with 9 bases lying between them. The V gene's germline CDR1 is SEHNR and CDR2 FQNEAQ (reference sequence). Regarding this clone: Its antigen is still unknown.

This receptor was identified in a woman in her forties in good health and CMV-seropositive. Specimen: PBMCs. V gene TRBV7-9 combines with J gene TRBJ2-6; no clear D. The CDR3 sequence is CASGSTGANVLTF. The CDR3 DNA is TGTGCCAGCGGATCGACAGGGGCCAACGTCCTGACTTTC.